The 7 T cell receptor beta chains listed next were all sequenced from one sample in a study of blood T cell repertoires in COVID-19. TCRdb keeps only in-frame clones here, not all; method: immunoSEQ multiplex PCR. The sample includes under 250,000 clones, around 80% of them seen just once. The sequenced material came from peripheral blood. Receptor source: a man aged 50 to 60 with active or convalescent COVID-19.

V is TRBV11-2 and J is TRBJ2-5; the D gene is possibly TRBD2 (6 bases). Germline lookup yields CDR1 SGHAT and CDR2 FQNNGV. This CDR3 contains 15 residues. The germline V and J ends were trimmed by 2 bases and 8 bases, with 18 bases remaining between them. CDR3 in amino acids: CASSLSESGAGTQYF. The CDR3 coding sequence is TGTGCCAGCAGCTTAAGTGAATCAGGCGCGGGAACCCAGTACTTC.

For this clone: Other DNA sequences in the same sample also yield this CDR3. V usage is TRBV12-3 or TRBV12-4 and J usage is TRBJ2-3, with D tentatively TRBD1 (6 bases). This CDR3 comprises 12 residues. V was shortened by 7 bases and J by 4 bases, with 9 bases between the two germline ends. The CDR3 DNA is TGTGCCAGCACGGCAGGGGCAGATACGCAGTATTTT. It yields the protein CASTAGADTQYF.

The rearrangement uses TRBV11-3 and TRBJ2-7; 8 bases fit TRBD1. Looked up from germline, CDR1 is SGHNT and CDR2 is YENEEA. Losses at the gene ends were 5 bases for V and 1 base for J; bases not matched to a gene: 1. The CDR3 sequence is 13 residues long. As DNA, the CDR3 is TGTGCCAGCAGCCGGGACAGGTCCTACGAGCAGTACTTC. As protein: CASSRDRSYEQYF.

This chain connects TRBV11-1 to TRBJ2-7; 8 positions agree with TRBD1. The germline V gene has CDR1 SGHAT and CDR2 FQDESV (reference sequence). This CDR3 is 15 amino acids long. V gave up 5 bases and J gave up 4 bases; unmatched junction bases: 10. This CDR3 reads CASSARQGRRYEQYF. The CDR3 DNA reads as TGTGCCAGCAGCGCCCGACAGGGGAGGCGGTACGAGCAGTACTTC.

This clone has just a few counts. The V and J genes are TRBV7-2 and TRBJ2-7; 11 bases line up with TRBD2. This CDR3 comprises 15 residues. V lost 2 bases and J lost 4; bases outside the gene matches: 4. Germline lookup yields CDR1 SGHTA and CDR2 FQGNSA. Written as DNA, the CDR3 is TGTGCCAGCAGCTTATTACTAGCGGGAGCATACGAGCAGTACTTC. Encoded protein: CASSLLLAGAYEQYF. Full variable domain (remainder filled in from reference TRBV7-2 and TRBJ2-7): GAGVSQSPSNKVTEKGKDVELRCDPISGHTALYWYRQSLGQGLEFLIYFQGNSAPDKSGLPSDRFSAERTGGSVSTLTIQRTQQEDSAVYLCASSLLLAGAYEQYFGPGTRLTVT.

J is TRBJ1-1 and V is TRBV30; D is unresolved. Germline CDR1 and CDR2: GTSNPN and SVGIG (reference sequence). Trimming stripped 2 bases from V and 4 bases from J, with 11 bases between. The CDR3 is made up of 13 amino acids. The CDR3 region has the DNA TGTGCCTGGAGTCGGGAAGGTGGCACTGAAGCTTTCTTT. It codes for CAWSREGGTEAFF.

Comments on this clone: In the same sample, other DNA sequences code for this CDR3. CDR3 amino acids: CATSSGGGNTIYF. The CDR3 DNA is TGTGCCACCAGCAGTGGTGGCGGAAACACCATATATTTT. The chain has TRBV15 and TRBJ1-3; D uncertain. Germline values: CDR1 LNHNV, CDR2 YYDKDF (reference sequence). This CDR3 has 13 amino acids. V was clipped by 3 bases and J by 4 bases, with 7 bases between them.